This TCR beta chain originates from a study of shared clonotypes between healthy human individuals. Study-level points and caveats: Clonotype sharing among donors was expected to depend on sequencing depth.

Some clones are missing from TCRdb's copy, which holds only in-frame ones; the method was immunoSEQ multiplex PCR. The sample contains approximately 810,000 clones, 80% to 95% of which appear only once. About this clone itself: Its antigen is unknown. Other DNA sequences in this specimen translate into the identical CDR3.

CD45RO-negative CD8 cells positively selected for CCR7 made up the naive population, which excluded terminally differentiated effector memory CD45RA+ cells. This receptor was taken from a man under 40 in good health. The specimen was naive CD8+ T cells sorted from blood.

The CDR3 loop reads CASSSRGGYEQYF. The CDR3 coding sequence is TGTGCCAGCAGCTCCAGGGGGGGCTACGAGCAGTACTTC. The chain joins TRBV7-9 to TRBJ2-7; D tentatively reads TRBD1 or TRBD2 (7 bases each). Trimming removed 4 bases from V and 3 bases from J, with 10 bases in between. This CDR3 is 13 amino acids long. Germline CDR1 SEHNR, CDR2 FQNEAQ (reference sequence).